Listed here are 14 T cell receptor beta chains from one sample, sequenced in a study of T cells in Graves' hyperthyroidism and ophthalmopathy. RNA transcripts served as the template for amplifying TCR beta CDR3 regions. Carried out on the TCR CDR3, a first-round RT-PCR used the HTBI primer set. TCRdb called the multiplex PCR reads again in MiXCR, with one record for every CDR3 protein. The sample comprises 660,000 or so distinct CDR3 sequences, roughly 20% of which are singletons, and 34% rests with the top ten. Sequencing was performed on blood. Receptor source: a young man with Graves' ophthalmopathy.

V gene TRBV28 combines with J gene TRBJ2-7, with 10 nucleotides matching TRBD1. The junction had 11 bases not matched to a gene; V was cut back by 5 bases and J by 4 bases. The CDR3 is 16 residues long. The germline gives CDR1 MDHEN, CDR2 SYDVKM. The CDR3 here is CASSTQGTGVTYEQYF. The CDR3 DNA follows: TGTGCCAGCAGTACACAAGGGACAGGGGTAACTTACGAGCAGTACTTC.

The chain carries TRBV4-1 and TRBJ2-1, with D tentatively TRBD2 (6 bases). Trimming cost V 0 bases and J 3 bases, with 15 bases left between them. Germline-derived CDR1 and CDR2 are MGHRA and YSYEKL. The CDR3 is 17 amino acids. CDR3: CASSQDWYTEGYNEQFF. In DNA form, the CDR3 reads TGCGCCAGCAGCCAAGATTGGTATACGGAGGGCTACAATGAGCAGTTCTTC.

The chain has TRBV4-1 and TRBJ1-5; perhaps TRBD1 as D (5 bases). Germline V gene sequence: CDR1 MGHRA, CDR2 YSYEKL. This CDR3 contains 15 residues. V was trimmed by 1 base and J by 7 bases, leaving 14 bases between them. The CDR3 region is CASSQGGVRDQPQHF. CDR3 coding DNA: TGCGCCAGCAGCCAAGGAGGAGTGAGGGACCAGCCCCAGCATTTT.

This clonotype has a count of ten or more. The rearrangement links TRBV6-2 or TRBV6-3 to TRBJ2-7; 11 nucleotides align to TRBD1. J was trimmed by 1 base and V by 7 bases; bases with no gene match: 9. The CDR3 has 16 residues. Germline V gene lookup returns CDR1 MNHEY and CDR2 SVGEGT. The CDR3 nucleotides read TGTGCCAGCAAAACTGGACAGGGGGCGCTTTCCTACGAGCAGTACTTC. Translation: CASKTGQGALSYEQYF.

This clonotype was found a few times. This chain joins TRBV6-1 and TRBJ2-7; D is perhaps TRBD1 or TRBD2 (5 bases each). Trimming shortened V by 2 bases and J by 2 bases, and 10 bases separated the two germline ends. Germline V CDR1 and CDR2: MNHNS, SASEGT. The CDR3 sequence is 14 residues long. The CDR3 protein is CASSEIQGAYEQYF. The CDR3 DNA follows: TGTGCCAGCAGTGAAATTCAGGGAGCCTACGAGCAGTACTTC.

This rearrangement joins TRBV12-5 to TRBJ1-5, with TRBD1 matching 10 bases. This CDR3 has 19 residues. After removal of 0 bases from V and 5 bases from J, the junction contained 13 bases not matched to a gene. Germline lookup yields CDR1 LGHNT and CDR2 FRNRAP. This CDR3 is CASGLVLGQGNPRDQPQHF. CDR3 sequence (DNA): TGTGCTAGTGGTTTGGTACTGGGACAGGGGAATCCAAGGGATCAGCCCCAGCATTTT.

This clonotype was seen a handful of times. The chain has TRBV3-1 and TRBJ2-7; 9 bases are a match to TRBD1. This CDR3 has 16 amino acids. Germline lookup yields CDR1 LGHDT and CDR2 YNNKEL (reference sequence). J lost 1 base, V lost 1 base, and 5 bases had no gene match. In nucleotides, the CDR3 is TGTGCCAGCAGCCAAGCCACCGGGACAGGGTCCTACGAGCAGTACTTC. Its protein product is CASSQATGTGSYEQYF.

V gene TRBV12-5 combines with J gene TRBJ1-1; D is ambiguous. V shed 1 base and J shed 6 bases, with 3 bases lying between them. Germline values: CDR1 LGHNT, CDR2 FRNRAP. The CDR3 runs to 11 residues. CDR3 sequence: CASGLGAEAFF. The CDR3 DNA reads TGTGCTAGTGGTTTGGGAGCTGAAGCTTTCTTT.

Turning to this clonotype: A much larger clone lies a single base off, so this may be a read error. V and J are TRBV12-3 or TRBV12-4 and TRBJ2-1; 11 nucleotides align to TRBD2. This CDR3 contains 15 residues. As DNA, the CDR3 is TGTGCCAGCAGTTTGAGTAGCGGGAGGGCCCATGAGCGGTTCTTC. Translated, it gives CASSLSSGRAHERFF.

The chain combines TRBV15 with TRBJ2-7; D perhaps matches TRBD1 (5 bases). CDR1 LNHNV and CDR2 YYDKDF come from the germline V gene (reference sequence). The CDR3 sequence is 16 residues long. V was trimmed by 3 bases and J by 2 bases, leaving 17 bases between them. DNA of the CDR3: TGTGCCACCAGCAGTGGGTTTAGGGGTTTACCCTACGAGCAGTACTTC. This encodes CATSSGFRGLPYEQYF.

On this clonotype: One junction end disagrees with the germline gene, perhaps due to a read error. The chain has TRBV19 and TRBJ2-7; D perhaps matches TRBD2 (6 bases). Per the germline V gene, CDR1 is LNHDA and CDR2 is SQIVND (reference sequence). This CDR3 has 13 amino acids. The CDR3 spells CASSLSGGYEQCF. For the CDR3, the DNA is TGTGCCAGTAGCCTGAGTGGGGGGTACGAGCAGTGCTTC. Together with reference TRBV19 and TRBJ2-7, the CDR3 gives the full variable domain: DGGITQSPKYLFRKEGQNVTLSCEQNLNHDAMYWYRQDPGQGLRLIYYSQIVNDFQKGDIAEGYSVSREKKESFPLTVTSAQKNPTAFYLCASSLSGGYEQCFGPGTRLTVT.

This clonotype was picked up a small number of times. The chain links TRBV5-1 to TRBJ2-3; maybe TRBD1 (6 bases). Germline V CDR1 and CDR2: SGHRS, YFSETQ. The V end was cut by 4 bases, the J end by 3 bases, with 15 bases between. This CDR3 has 15 amino acids. CDR3 in DNA: TGCGCCAGCAGCGCACAGCAGGGGTGGACAGATACGCAGTATTTT. As protein: CASSAQQGWTDTQYF.

This chain connects TRBV4-1 to TRBJ1-4; D possibly corresponds to TRBD1 (5 bases). V gave up 4 bases and J gave up 4 bases, with 19 bases separating them. The length of the CDR3 is 17 residues. In germline, CDR1 is MGHRA, CDR2 YSYEKL. For the CDR3, the DNA is TGCGCCAGCAGCCCATCTTCAACCGGGGCGGATAATGAAAAACTGTTTTTT. Translation gives CASSPSSTGADNEKLFF.

This clonotype was detected many times. The V and J genes are TRBV11-1 and TRBJ2-3; D is perhaps TRBD1 (6 bases). The germline CDR1 and CDR2 sequences are SGHAT and FQDESV (reference sequence). This CDR3 is built from 15 residues. V was shortened by 5 bases and J by 1 base, with 13 bases between the two germline ends. The CDR3 reads CASSARDKRTDTQYF. The CDR3 region has the DNA TGTGCCAGCAGCGCCCGGGACAAACGCACAGATACGCAGTATTTT.